The source of this TCR beta chain is a study of OX40 agonist ivuxolimab in advanced cancers. On the study more broadly: Patients in dose escalation had liver, melanoma, kidney or head and neck cancers.

Autoimmune disease history or systemic immunosuppression meant exclusion. General observations from the study: Those patients achieving a partial response at 0.1-3.0 mg/kg showed among the lowest clonal expansion. Clonal expansion was seen in CD4+ and CD8+ blood T cells by week 6 at 0.1 to 3.0 mg/kg.

In the case of this clone: Antigen specificity is unknown.

The V end lost 2 bases, the J end lost 2 bases, and 12 bases lay between the germline ends. The CDR3 runs 14 residues. From germline, CDR1 is GTSNPN and CDR2 SVGIG (reference sequence). Only in-frame clones appear in the TCRdb table, and some are missing; sequencing was by immunoSEQ multiplex PCR. The sample gives approximately 63,000 clones, 75% to 90% of which show up once; more than 5.5% is in the top ten. The chain employs TRBV30 and TRBJ1-1, with D hard to call. The receptor was derived from an adult with an advanced solid tumor such as melanoma, head and neck, liver or kidney cancer. The sample consisted of CD4+ or CD8+ T cells sorted from blood, taken in a trial of the OX40 agonist ivuxolimab. DNA for the CDR3: TGTGCCTGGAGTATCCGGATTCCCAACACTGAAGCTTTCTTT. Residues: CAWSIRIPNTEAFF.